The entry below gives a single T cell receptor (beta chain) sequence along with its context. Methods used by the authors: It was from reference gene primer amplification that nucleated cell counts were estimated. Sequenced by immunoSEQ multiplex PCR; TCRdb stores in-frame clones only, minus some. V and J calls plus clone size are reproduced from that table; the DNA served to infer D and trimming. The sample lists fewer than 300,000 clones, roughly 84% occurring once. This sample was taken from a study of blood T cell repertoires in COVID-19. With V trimmed by 0 bases and J by 8 bases, 9 bases remained unmatched. Looked up from germline, CDR1 is LGHNA and CDR2 is YSLEER. The CDR3 consists of 15 residues.

The gene calls are TRBV4-3 and TRBJ1-2, with 7 bases aligning to TRBD1. The sequencing input was peripheral blood. The receptor comes from a human donor in a cohort sampled during active COVID-19. DNA for the CDR3: TGCGCCAGCAGCCAAGAGACGACAGGGCAAGGCGGCTACACCTTC. Protein: CASSQETTGQGGYTF.